This T cell receptor (beta chain) was sequenced for a study of blood T cell repertoires in COVID-19. In the study overall: Some COVID-19 samples were acute and others convalescent; all came from the United States, Italy and Spain.

TCRdb's copy holds only in-frame clones and misses some; the assay was immunoSEQ multiplex PCR. Of around 50,000 clones listed, around 90% are singletons. The germline V gene encodes CDR1 SNHLY and CDR2 FYNNEI. With V trimmed by 4 bases and J by 7 bases, 9 bases remained unmatched. This CDR3 contains 15 residues. The sample comprised peripheral blood. The receptor's source is a woman aged 80 or over with COVID-19, enrolled during active disease. The chain links TRBV2 to TRBJ2-3; 9 nucleotides agree with TRBD2. CDR3 region: CASSAGGGAVYTQYF. DNA of the CDR3: TGTGCCAGCAGTGCTGGCGGGGGGGCCGTATATACGCAGTATTTT. The full variable domain, rest sourced from reference TRBV2 and TRBJ2-3, is EPEVTQTPSHQVTQMGQEVILRCVPISNHLYFYWYRQILGQKVEFLVSFYNNEISEKSEIFDDQFSVERPDGSNFTLKIRSTKLEDSAMYFCASSAGGGAVYTQYFGPGTRLTVL.